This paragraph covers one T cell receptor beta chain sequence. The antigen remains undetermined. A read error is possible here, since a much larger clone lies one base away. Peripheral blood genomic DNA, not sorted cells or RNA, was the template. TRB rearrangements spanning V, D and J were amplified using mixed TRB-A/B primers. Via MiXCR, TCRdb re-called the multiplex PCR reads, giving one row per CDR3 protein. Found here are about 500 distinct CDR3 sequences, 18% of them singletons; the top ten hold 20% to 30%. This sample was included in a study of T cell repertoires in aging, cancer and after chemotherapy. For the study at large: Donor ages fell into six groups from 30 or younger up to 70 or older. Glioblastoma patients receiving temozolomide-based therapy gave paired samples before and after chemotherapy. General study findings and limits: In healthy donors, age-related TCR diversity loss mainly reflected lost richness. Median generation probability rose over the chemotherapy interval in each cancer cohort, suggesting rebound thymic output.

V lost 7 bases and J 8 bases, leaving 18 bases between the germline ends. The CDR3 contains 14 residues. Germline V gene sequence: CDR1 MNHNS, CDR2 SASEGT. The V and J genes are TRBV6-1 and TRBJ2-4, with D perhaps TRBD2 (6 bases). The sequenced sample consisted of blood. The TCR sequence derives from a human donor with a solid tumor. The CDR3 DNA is TGTGCCAGCACGACGCGGCACACGGGGGACATTCAGTACTTC. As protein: CASTTRHTGDIQYF.